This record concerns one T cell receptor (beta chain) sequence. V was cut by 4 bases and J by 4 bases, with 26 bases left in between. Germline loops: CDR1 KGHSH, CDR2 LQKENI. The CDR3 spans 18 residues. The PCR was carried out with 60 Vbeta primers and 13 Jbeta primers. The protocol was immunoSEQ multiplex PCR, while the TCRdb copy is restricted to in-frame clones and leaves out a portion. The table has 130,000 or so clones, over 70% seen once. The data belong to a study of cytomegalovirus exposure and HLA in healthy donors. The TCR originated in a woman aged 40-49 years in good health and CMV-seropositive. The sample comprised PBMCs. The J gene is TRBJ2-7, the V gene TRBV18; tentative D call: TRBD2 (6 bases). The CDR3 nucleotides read TGTGCCAGCTCACGTGTGCCGGGACTCTACGCTGGGTCGTACGAGCAGTACTTC. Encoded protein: CASSRVPGLYAGSYEQYF.